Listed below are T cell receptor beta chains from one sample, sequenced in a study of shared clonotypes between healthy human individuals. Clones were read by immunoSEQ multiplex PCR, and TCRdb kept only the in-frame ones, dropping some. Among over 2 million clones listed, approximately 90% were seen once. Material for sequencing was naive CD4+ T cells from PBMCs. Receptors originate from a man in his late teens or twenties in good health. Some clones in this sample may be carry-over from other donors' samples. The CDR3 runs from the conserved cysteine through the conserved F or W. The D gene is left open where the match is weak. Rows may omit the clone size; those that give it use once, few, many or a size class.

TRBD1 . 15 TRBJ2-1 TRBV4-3 CASSQQWTGGDGQFF TGCGCCAGCAGCCAACAATGGACAGGGGGCGACGGGCAGTTCTTC
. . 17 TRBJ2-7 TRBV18 CASSPRGTGQATYEQYF TGTGCCAGCTCACCCCGTGGGACCGGGCAGGCGACCTACGAGCAGTACTTC
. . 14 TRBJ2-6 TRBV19 CATRGLSGANVLTF TGTGCCACCCGTGGTCTCTCTGGGGCCAACGTCCTGACTTTC
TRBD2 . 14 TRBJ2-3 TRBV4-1 CASSQGREGDTQYF TGCGCCAGCAGCCAAGGACGGGAGGGAGATACGCAGTATTTT
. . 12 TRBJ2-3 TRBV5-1 CASSSTEDTQYF TGCGCCAGCAGCTCGACGGAAGATACGCAGTATTTT
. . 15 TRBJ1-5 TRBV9 CASSATGFWDQPQHF TGTGCCAGCAGCGCAACAGGGTTTTGGGATCAGCCCCAGCATTTT
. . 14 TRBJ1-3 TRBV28 CASSFPPGGNTIYF TGTGCCAGCAGTTTTCCCCCAGGGGGAAACACCATATATTTT
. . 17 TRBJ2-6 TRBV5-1 CASSLVAVRAGANVLTF TGCGCCAGCAGCTTGGTTGCGGTCCGCGCTGGGGCCAACGTCCTGACTTTC
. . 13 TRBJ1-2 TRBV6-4 CASSDSGAGGYTF TGTGCCAGCAGTGACTCAGGGGCAGGAGGCTACACCTTC
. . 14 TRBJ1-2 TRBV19 CASTFVGENYGYTF TGTGCCAGTACCTTCGTGGGGGAGAACTATGGCTACACCTTC
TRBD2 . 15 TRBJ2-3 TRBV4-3 CASSRLAGAIDTQYF TGCGCCAGCAGCCGACTAGCGGGAGCAATAGATACGCAGTATTTT
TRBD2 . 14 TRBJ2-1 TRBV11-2 CASSPLTSPNEQFF TGTGCCAGCAGCCCTCTGACTAGCCCCAATGAGCAGTTCTTC
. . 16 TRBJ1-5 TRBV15 CATSRDPNSPNQPQHF TGTGCCACCAGCAGAGATCCGAACAGTCCCAATCAGCCCCAGCATTTT
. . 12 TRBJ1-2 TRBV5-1 CASSFDLDGYTF TGCGCCAGCAGTTTCGACTTAGATGGCTACACCTTC
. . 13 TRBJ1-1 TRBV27 CASSIGRSREAFF TGTGCCAGCAGTATAGGACGAAGCCGCGAAGCTTTCTTT
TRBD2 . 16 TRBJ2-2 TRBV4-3 CASSQLAGANTGELFF TGCGCCAGCAGCCAGCTAGCGGGGGCAAACACCGGGGAGCTGTTTTTT
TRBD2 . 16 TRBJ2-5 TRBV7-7 CASSGSRTSGIETQYF TGTGCCAGCAGCGGCAGCCGGACTAGCGGTATAGAGACCCAGTACTTC
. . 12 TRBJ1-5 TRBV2 CASRGSVQPQHF TGTGCCAGCAGGGGGTCCGTACAGCCCCAGCATTTT
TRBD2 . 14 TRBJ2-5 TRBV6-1 CATQLAEWGETQYF TGTGCCACCCAACTAGCGGAGTGGGGAGAGACCCAGTACTTC
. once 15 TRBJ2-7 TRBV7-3 CASSLGERGSYEQYF TGTGCCAGCAGCTTGGGGGAAAGGGGCTCCTACGAGCAGTACTTC
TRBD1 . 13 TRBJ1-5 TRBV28 CASSWDRNQPQHF TGTGCCAGCAGCTGGGACAGAAATCAGCCCCAGCATTTT
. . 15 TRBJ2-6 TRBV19 CASSPLGLGANVLTF TGTGCCAGTAGTCCTCTGGGCCTGGGGGCCAACGTCCTGACTTTC
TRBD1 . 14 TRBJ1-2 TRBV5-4 CASSLGGTDYGYTF TGTGCCAGCAGCTTGGGAGGGACAGACTATGGCTACACCTTC
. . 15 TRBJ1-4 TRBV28 CASTRIGGGNEKLFF TGTGCCAGCACCCGGATCGGGGGGGGTAATGAAAAACTGTTTTTT
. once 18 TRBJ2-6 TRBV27 CASYPSTLGPSGANVLTF TGTGCCAGCTACCCTTCGACCCTTGGGCCCTCTGGGGCCAACGTCCTGACTTTC
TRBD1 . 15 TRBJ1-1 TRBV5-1 CASSSGQGRQTEAFF TGCGCCAGCAGCTCCGGACAGGGGAGACAAACTGAAGCTTTCTTT
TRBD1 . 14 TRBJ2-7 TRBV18 CASSPWTGEGEQYF TGTGCCAGCTCACCATGGACAGGGGAAGGCGAGCAGTACTTC
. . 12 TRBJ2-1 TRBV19 CASSMRGTEQFF TGTGCCAGTAGTATGAGAGGGACCGAGCAGTTCTTC
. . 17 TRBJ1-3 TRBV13 CASSSASTGISGNTIYF TGTGCCAGCAGCTCAGCGTCCACAGGGATCTCTGGAAACACCATATATTTT
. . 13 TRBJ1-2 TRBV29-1 CSVPRGGLWGYTF TGCAGCGTTCCACGGGGGGGACTCTGGGGCTACACCTTC
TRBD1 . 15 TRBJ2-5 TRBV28 CASSLQTGGWETQYF TGTGCCAGCAGTTTACAAACAGGGGGTTGGGAGACCCAGTACTTC
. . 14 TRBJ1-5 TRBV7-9 CASTNAGGNQPQHF TGTGCCAGCACCAACGCAGGGGGCAATCAGCCCCAGCATTTT
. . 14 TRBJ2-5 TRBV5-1 CASSLGGFRETQYF TGCGCCAGCAGCTTGGGAGGGTTTCGAGAGACCCAGTACTTC
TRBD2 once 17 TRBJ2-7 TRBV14 CASSRRTSGSSTYEQYF TGTGCCAGCAGCCGACGGACTAGCGGGAGTTCTACCTACGAGCAGTACTTC